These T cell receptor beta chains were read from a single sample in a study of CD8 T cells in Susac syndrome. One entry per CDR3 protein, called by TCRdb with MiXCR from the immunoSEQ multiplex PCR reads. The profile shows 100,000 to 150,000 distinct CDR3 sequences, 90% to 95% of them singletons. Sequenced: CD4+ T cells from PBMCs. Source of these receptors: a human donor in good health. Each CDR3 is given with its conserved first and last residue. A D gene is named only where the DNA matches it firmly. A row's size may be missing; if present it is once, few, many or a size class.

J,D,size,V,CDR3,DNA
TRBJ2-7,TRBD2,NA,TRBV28,CASSLGTSGASYEQYF,TGTGCCAGCAGTTTAGGGACTAGCGGGGCATCCTACGAGCAGTACTTC
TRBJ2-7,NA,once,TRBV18,CASSYGGEQYF,TGTGCCAGCTCATACGGGGGCGAGCAGTACTTC
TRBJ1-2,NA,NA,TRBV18,CASSPPGLSYGYTF,TGTGCCAGCTCACCACCGGGCCTTTCGTATGGCTACACCTTC
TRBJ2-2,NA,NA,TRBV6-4,CASSPGLTGELFF,TGTGCCAGCAGTCCGGGTCTGACCGGGGAGCTGTTTTTT
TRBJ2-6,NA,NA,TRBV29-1,CSVRSSGANVLTF,TGCAGCGTTAGAAGCTCTGGGGCCAACGTCCTGACTTTC
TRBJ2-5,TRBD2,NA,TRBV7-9,CASSLGVAGYQETQYF,TGTGCCAGCAGCTTAGGGGTAGCGGGGTACCAAGAGACCCAGTACTTC
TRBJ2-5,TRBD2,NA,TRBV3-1,CASSQPTSGTETQYF,TGTGCCAGCAGCCAGCCAACTAGCGGGACAGAGACCCAGTACTTC
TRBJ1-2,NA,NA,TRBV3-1,CASSQVKNYGYTF,TGTGCCAGCAGCCAAGTTAAAAACTATGGCTACACCTTC
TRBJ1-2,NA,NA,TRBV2,CASSSDKGGYGYTF,TGTGCCAGCAGTTCTGACAAGGGCGGCTATGGCTACACCTTC
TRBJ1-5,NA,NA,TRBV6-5,CASSYSPWGNQPQHF,TGTGCCAGCAGTTACTCGCCTTGGGGCAATCAGCCCCAGCATTTT
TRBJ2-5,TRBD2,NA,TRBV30,CAWSQLAGGETQYF,TGTGCCTGGAGCCAACTAGCGGGAGGAGAGACCCAGTACTTC
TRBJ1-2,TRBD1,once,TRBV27,CASRQGVGGYTF,TGTGCCAGCCGACAGGGTGTGGGAGGCTACACCTTC
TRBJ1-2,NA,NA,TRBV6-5,CASSRIQGNGGYTF,TGTGCCAGCAGTCGTATTCAGGGTAACGGGGGCTACACCTTC
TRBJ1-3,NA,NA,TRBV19,CASSLRAFSGNTIYF,TGTGCCAGTAGTCTCCGGGCCTTCTCTGGAAACACCATATATTTT
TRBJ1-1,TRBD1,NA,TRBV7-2,CASSFHAGQTNTEAFF,TGTGCCAGCAGCTTTCACGCGGGACAGACGAACACTGAAGCTTTCTTT
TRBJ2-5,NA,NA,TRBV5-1,CASSSGDPRETQYF,TGCGCCAGCAGCTCAGGGGACCCGAGGGAGACCCAGTACTTC
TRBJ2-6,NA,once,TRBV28,CASSLPGSGANVLTF,TGTGCCAGCAGTTTGCCCGGCTCTGGGGCCAACGTCCTGACTTTC
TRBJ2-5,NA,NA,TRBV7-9,CASSRSSLQETQYF,TGTGCCAGCAGCAGGTCCTCCCTCCAAGAGACCCAGTACTTC
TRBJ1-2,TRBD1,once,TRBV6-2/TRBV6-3,CASGPSDRTYGYTF,TGTGCCAGCGGACCTTCGGACAGGACTTATGGCTACACCTTC
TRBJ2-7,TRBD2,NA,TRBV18,CASSPLLAGGLYEQYF,TGTGCCAGCTCACCACTCCTAGCGGGAGGCTTATACGAGCAGTACTTC
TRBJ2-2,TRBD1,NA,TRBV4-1,CASSQGQGSGELFF,TGCGCCAGCAGCCAAGGACAGGGTTCCGGGGAGCTGTTTTTT
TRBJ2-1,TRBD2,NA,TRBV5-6,CASSPAGGDEQFF,TGTGCCAGCAGCCCTGCGGGAGGCGATGAGCAGTTCTTC
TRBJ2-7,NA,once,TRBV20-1,CSARVLHGTAIPYEQYF,TGCAGTGCTAGAGTCCTTCACGGGACTGCGATACCCTACGAGCAGTACTTC
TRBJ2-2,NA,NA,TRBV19,CASGRHTGELFF,TGTGCCAGTGGCCGACACACCGGGGAGCTGTTTTTT
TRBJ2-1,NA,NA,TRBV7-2,CASKLASYNEQFF,TGTGCCAGCAAACTAGCCTCCTACAATGAGCAGTTCTTC
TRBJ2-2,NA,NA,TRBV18,CASSPTEIRTGELFF,TGTGCCAGCTCACCGACAGAAATCAGGACCGGGGAGCTGTTTTTT
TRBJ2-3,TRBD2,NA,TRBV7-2,CASSLDSSGRGDTQYF,TGTGCCAGCAGCTTAGACTCTAGCGGGAGGGGAGATACGCAGTATTTT
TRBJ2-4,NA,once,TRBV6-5,CATRGAPPEENIQYF,TGTGCCACCCGGGGGGCCCCGCCTGAAGAAAACATTCAGTACTTC
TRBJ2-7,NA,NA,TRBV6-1,CASSGPYEQYF,TGTGCCAGCAGTGGCCCCTACGAGCAGTACTTC
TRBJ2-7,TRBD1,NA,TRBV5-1,CASSSGQVYEQYF,TGCGCCAGCAGCTCTGGACAGGTCTACGAGCAGTACTTC
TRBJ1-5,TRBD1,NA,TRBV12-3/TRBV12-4,CASTGGQANQPQHF,TGTGCCAGCACCGGGGGACAGGCTAATCAGCCCCAGCATTTT
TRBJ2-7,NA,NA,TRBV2,CASSESRAAYEQYF,TGTGCCAGCAGTGAGTCCAGGGCCGCCTACGAGCAGTACTTC
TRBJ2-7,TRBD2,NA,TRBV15,CATSRGGSGAYEQYF,TGTGCCACCAGCAGAGGCGGGAGCGGGGCCTACGAGCAGTACTTC